Shown below are 15 T cell receptor beta chains from a single sample sequenced in a study of T cell responses to AZD1222 COVID-19 vaccine. Assay used: immunoSEQ multiplex PCR; TCRdb lists only in-frame clones, some missing. The sample holds under 100,000 clones; roughly 84% are singletons and the top ten take 2.8%. Sequenced here: peripheral blood, sampled on day 0 of AZD1222 vaccination. Receptors originate from an adult in good health.

V gene TRBV9 combines with J gene TRBJ2-1; 11 bases fit TRBD2. CDR1 is SGDLS and CDR2 is YYNGEE in the germline V gene. V lost 5 bases and J lost 9; bases outside the gene matches: 7. The CDR3 has 14 residues. The CDR3, as DNA: TGTGCCAGCAGGCCTAGCGGGGGGTTAGCTGAGCAGTTCTTC. This codes for CASRPSGGLAEQFF.

J is TRBJ2-7 and V is TRBV10-3; TRBD1 agrees at 7 bases. The CDR3 runs to 15 residues. CDR1 is ENHRY and CDR2 is SYGVKD in the germline V gene. V lost 5 bases to trimming and J lost 1 base; unmatched junction nucleotides: 8. The CDR3 is CAISSPGQVSYEQYF. In DNA, the CDR3 is TGTGCCATCAGTTCCCCCGGACAGGTTTCCTACGAGCAGTACTTC.

This chain joins TRBV27 and TRBJ1-5, with a tentative D call TRBD1 (5 bases). Between the trimmed V and J ends, which lost 2 bases and 2 bases, there was a span of 13 bases. CDR3 length: 16 residues. Germline V gene sequence: CDR1 MNHEY, CDR2 SMNVEV (reference sequence). The CDR3 region has the DNA TGTGCCAGCAGTTTAGGGGCAGCGGGGGGCAATCAGCCCCAGCATTTT. Its translation: CASSLGAAGGNQPQHF.

The V and J genes are TRBV19 and TRBJ1-1, with 7 bases fitting TRBD1. The CDR3 is 14 amino acids. The germline CDR1 and CDR2 sequences are LNHDA and SQIVND (reference sequence). V was clipped by 6 bases and J by 5 bases; unmatched bases: 9. CDR3 residues: CASRPRGYQTEAFF. The CDR3 region has the DNA TGTGCCAGTAGGCCCAGGGGGTATCAGACTGAAGCTTTCTTT.

The V gene is TRBV2, the J gene TRBJ1-3; no clear D. The germline CDR1 and CDR2 sequences are SNHLY and FYNNEI. Trimming removed 7 bases from V and 1 base from J, with 11 bases in between. The CDR3 is made up of 14 amino acids. The CDR3 sequence is CASTLDLSGNTIYF. CDR3 sequence (DNA): TGTGCCAGCACTCTGGACCTTTCTGGAAACACCATATATTTT.

In its sample, this clone was seen once. The chain has TRBV24-1 and TRBJ2-5; D tentatively reads TRBD1 or TRBD2 (5 bases each). This CDR3 has 14 residues. V lost 6 bases and J lost 2, with 12 bases in between. Per germline, CDR1 KGHDR and CDR2 SFDVKD. The CDR3 DNA is TGTGCCACCAGTTCCGGGACGCAACAAGAGACCCAGTACTTC. Its translation is CATSSGTQQETQYF.

The chain employs TRBV2 and TRBJ1-3; 7 bases fit TRBD1. CDR1 is SNHLY, CDR2 FYNNEI, per germline. The CDR3 runs 15 residues. The junction had 15 bases not matched to a gene; V was cut back by 10 bases and J by 6 bases. The CDR3 loop is CATAPQGTAANTIYF. The CDR3 DNA follows: TGTGCCACCGCGCCACAGGGGACGGCGGCAAACACCATATATTTT.

The rearrangement joins TRBV29-1 to TRBJ2-1; possible D gene TRBD2, 6 bases. V dropped 7 bases and J dropped 1 base, with 14 bases sitting between them. The CDR3 extends over 14 amino acids. CDR1 is SQVTM and CDR2 is ANQGSEA in the germline V gene. CDR3 protein: CSATGGRSYNEQFF. The CDR3, as DNA: TGCAGCGCGACTGGGGGGAGGTCCTACAATGAGCAGTTCTTC.

V usage is TRBV19 and J usage is TRBJ1-1; 8 bases map to TRBD1. This CDR3 comprises 14 residues. Germline CDR1 and CDR2: LNHDA and SQIVND (reference sequence). V lost 6 bases to trimming and J lost 0 bases; unmatched junction nucleotides: 3. The CDR3 DNA follows: TGTGCCAGTAGCGCGGACAGGGTGAACACTGAAGCTTTCTTT. It translates to CASSADRVNTEAFF. The entire variable domain, with the rest obtained from reference TRBV19 and TRBJ1-1, is as follows: DGGITQSPKYLFRKEGQNVTLSCEQNLNHDAMYWYRQDPGQGLRLIYYSQIVNDFQKGDIAEGYSVSREKKESFPLTVTSAQKNPTAFYLCASSADRVNTEAFFGQGTRLTVV.

The J gene is TRBJ2-7, the V gene TRBV11-3, with 9 bases aligning to TRBD1. This CDR3 has 15 amino acids. CDR1 and CDR2 (germline): SGHNT, YENEEA. V shed 5 bases, J shed 2 bases, and the junction held 7 bases outside the gene matches. CDR3 residues: CASSLQGAIPYEQYF. CDR3 in DNA: TGTGCCAGCAGCCTACAGGGGGCTATCCCCTACGAGCAGTACTTC.

The chain employs TRBV12-5 and TRBJ1-5, with D perhaps TRBD1 (6 bases). V lost 3 bases, J lost 5 bases, and 8 bases lay in between. Germline-derived CDR1 and CDR2 are LGHNT and FRNRAP. This CDR3 contains 13 residues. CDR3 amino acids: CASGLEGDQPQHF. CDR3 coding DNA: TGTGCTAGTGGTTTAGAGGGGGATCAGCCCCAGCATTTT.

The V call is TRBV2, the J call TRBJ2-3; D might be TRBD2 (5 bases). This CDR3 region has 12 residues. Per the germline V gene, CDR1 is SNHLY and CDR2 is FYNNEI. The V end was cut by 10 bases, the J end by 4 bases, with 12 bases between. For the CDR3, the DNA is TGTGCCACCCGGCGGGCGCCAGATACGCAGTATTTT. It specifies CATRRAPDTQYF. The full variable domain, in which reference TRBV2 and TRBJ2-3 provide the parts outside the CDR3, is EPEVTQTPSHQVTQMGQEVILRCVPISNHLYFYWYRQILGQKVEFLVSFYNNEISEKSEIFDDQFSVERPDGSNFTLKIRSTKLEDSAMYFCATRRAPDTQYFGPGTRLTVL.

The CDR3 DNA reads as TGTGCCAGCAGCCCCCTACAGGGAGCGCAGTACTTC. Residues: CASSPLQGAQYF. This chain joins TRBV12-3 or TRBV12-4 and TRBJ2-7; perhaps TRBD1 as D (6 bases). The V and J ends lost 6 bases and 9 bases respectively, with 15 bases between them. The CDR3 totals 12 residues.

The table lists this clone with a few counts. The V and J genes are TRBV27 and TRBJ2-1, with TRBD2 identical over 9 bases. The V segment lost 5 bases and the J segment 7 bases; nucleotides outside the gene matches: 3. CDR3 length equals 13 residues. CDR1 and CDR2 from the germline V gene are MNHEY and SMNVEV (reference sequence). Here the CDR3 DNA reads TGTGCCAGCAGTCTAGCGGGGCGGAATGAGCAGTTCTTC. Residues: CASSLAGRNEQFF.

The chain links TRBV27 to TRBJ1-2, with 12 nucleotides matching TRBD1. The V gene end was trimmed by 1 base and the J gene end by 8 bases; junction bases not matched to a gene: 8. The CDR3 sequence is 16 residues long. CDR1 is MNHEY, CDR2 SMNVEV, per germline (reference sequence). The CDR3 loop reads CASSLFAGTGGQGYTF. As DNA, the CDR3 is TGTGCCAGCAGTTTATTCGCCGGGACAGGGGGCCAAGGCTACACCTTC.